One and the same sample provided the 28 T cell receptor beta chains below, sequenced in a study of blood T cells in healthy people across ages. With a J-beta primer mix and a sample-barcoded 5' primer, a second PCR ran about 7 to 11 cycles. TCRdb used MiXCR to reprocess the 5' RACE reads, holding one entry per CDR3 protein. The sample holds approximately 580,000 distinct CDR3 sequences, about 24% seen once. The same sample was also used in a study of T cells of mothers and their children.

Sequencing was carried out using blood. The receptors originated from a boy aged 10-17 years in good health.

This chain connects TRBV11-2 to TRBJ1-4; 8 bases line up with TRBD1. Germline V gene data show CDR1 as SGHAT and CDR2 as FQNNGV. Germline trimming cut 5 bases from V and 3 bases from J; bases unmatched to any gene: 11. This CDR3 is 17 amino acids long. CDR3 residues: CASSLWTGQTANEKLFF. CDR3 in DNA: TGTGCCAGCAGCCTTTGGACAGGGCAGACTGCTAATGAAAAACTGTTTTTT.

The gene calls are TRBV28 and TRBJ2-5; 8 bases map to TRBD2. Trimming removed 3 bases from V and 5 bases from J; junction bases left unmatched: 5. The germline CDR1 and CDR2 sequences are MDHEN and SYDVKM. This CDR3 spans 14 amino acids. CDR3 DNA sequence: TGTGCCAGCAGTTTTGGCGGGAGGAGGGAGACCCAGTACTTC. This encodes CASSFGGRRETQYF.

This clonotype was recorded a few times. A much more abundant neighbour one base away suggests this may be a read error. This sequence joins TRBV28 and TRBJ2-4; D uncertain. The CDR3 is 12 residues long. V lost 2 bases, J lost 3 bases, and 2 bases lay in between. Germline loops: CDR1 MDHEN, CDR2 SYDVKM. The CDR3 bases are TGTGCCAGCAGTTTAGACAAAAACATTCAGTACTTC. Translating it yields CASSLDKNIQYF.

This clonotype has more than one count but fewer than ten. The V gene is TRBV12-3 or TRBV12-4, the J gene TRBJ1-5, with D hard to call. V shed 5 bases and J shed 9 bases, with 14 bases lying between them. The CDR3 contains 13 residues. The CDR3 region has the DNA TGTGCCAGCAGTCAAGCGGCGCGAGGGCCCCAGCATTTT. Its translation is CASSQAARGPQHF.

This clonotype was counted ten times or more. The chain joins TRBV29-1 to TRBJ2-7; no clear D gene. Germline CDR1 SQVTM, CDR2 ANQGSEA. The CDR3 is 13 residues long. V shed 0 bases and J shed 2 bases, with 8 bases lying between them. The CDR3 loop is CSVEDGQTYEQYF. The DNA of the CDR3 is TGCAGCGTTGAAGATGGGCAGACCTACGAGCAGTACTTC.

The chain links TRBV4-3 to TRBJ1-5, with D unresolved. Trimming removed 0 bases at V and 1 base at J, with 7 bases between. This CDR3 spans 15 amino acids. In germline, CDR1 is LGHNA, CDR2 YSLEER. The CDR3 reads CASSQDLPSNQPQHF. The DNA for the CDR3 is TGCGCCAGCAGCCAAGATCTCCCGAGCAATCAGCCCCAGCATTTT.

This clonotype has a handful of counts. The V call is TRBV3-1, the J call TRBJ1-6; no definite D call. CDR1 and CDR2 from the germline V gene are LGHDT and YNNKEL (reference sequence). The CDR3 runs 18 residues. V was shortened by 2 bases and J by 7 bases, with 21 bases between the two germline ends. CDR3 loop: CASSQSRRHPLGNSPLHF. Written as DNA, the CDR3 is TGTGCCAGCAGCCAATCAAGACGGCACCCCTTGGGGAATTCACCCCTCCACTTT. Full variable domain (outside the CDR3, taken from reference TRBV3-1 and TRBJ1-6): DTAVSQTPKYLVTQMGNDKSIKCEQNLGHDTMYWYKQDSKKFLKIMFSYNNKELIINETVPNRFSPKSPDKAHLNLHINSLELGDSAVYFCASSQSRRHPLGNSPLHFGNGTRLTVT.

This clonotype was observed a few times. This rearrangement joins TRBV12-3 or TRBV12-4 to TRBJ2-5; D is unclear. This CDR3 is built from 11 residues. The ends were cut back, 6 bases at V and 6 bases at J, with 8 bases in the middle. The CDR3 region is CASRISQTQYF. In DNA, the CDR3 is TGTGCCAGCAGGATCTCCCAGACCCAGTACTTC.

The chain uses TRBV9 and TRBJ1-1, with 9 bases aligning to TRBD1. V lost 0 bases, J lost 5 bases, and 8 bases stayed unmatched. The germline CDR1 and CDR2 sequences are SGDLS and YYNGEE. CDR3 length equals 16 residues. The CDR3 nucleotides are TGTGCCAGCAGCGTAGTAGGAACAGGGGGCTTTACTGAAGCTTTCTTT. Translated, it gives CASSVVGTGGFTEAFF.

This clonotype has ten or more counts. The chain recombines TRBV14 with TRBJ2-7; 7 nucleotides agree with TRBD1. Germline V CDR1 and CDR2: SGHDN, FVKESK. This CDR3 has 14 amino acids. Trimming took 3 bases from V and 2 from J; bases not matched to a gene: 4. CDR3 sequence (DNA): TGTGCCAGCAGCCACGGGCAGGGGGCCTACGAGCAGTACTTC. The encoded protein is CASSHGQGAYEQYF. The full variable domain, in which reference TRBV14 and TRBJ2-7 provide the parts outside the CDR3, is EAGVTQFPSHSVIEKGQTVTLRCDPISGHDNLYWYRRVMGKEIKFLLHFVKESKQDESGMPNNRFLAERTGGTYSTLKVQPAELEDSGVYFCASSHGQGAYEQYFGPGTRLTVT.

The V and J genes are TRBV12-3 or TRBV12-4 and TRBJ2-2, with 7 bases aligning to TRBD2. V trimming: 6 bases; J trimming: 5 bases; junction bases outside the gene matches: 9. The CDR3 runs 15 residues. The CDR3 sequence is CASSRLAPGTGELFF. DNA for the CDR3: TGTGCCAGCAGCCGACTAGCCCCAGGGACCGGGGAGCTGTTTTTT.

This clonotype was counted only a few times. The chain couples TRBV15 to TRBJ2-5; D is uncertain. The better agreement between TRBJ2-1 and the DNA end casts doubt on the J call. The CDR3 totals 13 residues. CDR1 LNHNV and CDR2 YYDKDF come from the germline V gene (reference sequence). CDR3 loop: CATSRDAPDEQFF. DNA for the CDR3: TGTGCCACCAGCAGAGATGCACCGGATGAGCAGTTCTTC.

V gene TRBV29-1 combines with J gene TRBJ1-3; a possible D gene is TRBD1 (6 bases). The germline V gene has CDR1 SQVTM and CDR2 ANQGSEA. The CDR3 contains 12 residues. The CDR3 DNA is TGCGCGGGGGGGGGCGCTGGAAACACCATATATTTT. Translating it yields CAGGGAGNTIYF. Combining the CDR3 with reference TRBV29-1 and TRBJ1-3 gives the whole variable domain SAVISQKPSRDICQRGTSLTIQCQVDSQVTMMFWYRQQPGQSLTLIATANQGSEATYESGFVIDKFPISRPNLTFSTLTVSNMSPEDSSIYLCAGGGAGNTIYFGEGSWLTVV.

This clonotype was detected once. This rearrangement joins TRBV6-2 or TRBV6-3 to TRBJ2-2; 7 bases match TRBD1. This CDR3 region has 18 residues. With V trimmed by 4 bases and J by 4 bases, 15 bases remained unmatched. The germline gives CDR1 MNHEY, CDR2 SVGEGT. The CDR3 loop reads CASSWDREAIFPTGELFF. The CDR3 DNA is TGTGCCAGCAGTTGGGACAGAGAGGCTATCTTTCCCACCGGGGAGCTGTTTTTT.

V and J are TRBV9 and TRBJ2-2; a possible D gene is TRBD2 (6 bases). The CDR3 loop spans 14 amino acids. V lost 4 bases, J lost 3 bases, and 10 bases lay in between. Germline-derived CDR1 and CDR2 are SGDLS and YYNGEE. The CDR3: CASSLWGDTGELFF. Here the CDR3 DNA reads TGTGCCAGCAGCCTCTGGGGGGACACCGGGGAGCTGTTTTTT.

The rearrangement joins TRBV6-6 to TRBJ1-1; possibly TRBD1 for D (5 bases). Germline CDR1 is MNHNY and CDR2 is SVGAGI (reference sequence). V dropped 2 bases and J dropped 5 bases, with 15 bases sitting between them. CDR3 length: 15 amino acids. The CDR3 reads CASSYIGRERTEAFF. CDR3 bases: TGTGCCAGCAGTTACATCGGCAGGGAAAGGACTGAAGCTTTCTTT.

This clonotype has a count of ten or more. V and J are TRBV5-1 and TRBJ2-5, with D possibly matching TRBD1 (6 bases). Trimming removed 4 bases from V and 2 bases from J, with 12 bases in between. The germline V gene encodes CDR1 SGHRS and CDR2 YFSETQ. The CDR3 spans 14 residues. CDR3 amino acids: CASSLDSAQETQYF. Here the CDR3 DNA reads TGCGCCAGCAGCCTGGACAGCGCGCAAGAGACCCAGTACTTC.

This clonotype was observed a few times. This sequence joins TRBV18 and TRBJ2-7, with 8 bases matching TRBD2. This CDR3 region has 15 residues. V was pared by 1 base and J by 0 bases, with 2 bases of the junction left unmatched. CDR1 KGHSH and CDR2 LQKENI come from the germline V gene. DNA of the CDR3: TGTGCCAGCTCACCACGAGCGGGAGCCTCCTACGAGCAGTACTTC. It translates to CASSPRAGASYEQYF.

This clonotype was counted a few times. Its ends do not fully match the called genes, so a read error is possible. The rearrangement joins TRBV7-7 to TRBJ2-5; 11 bases are a match to TRBD2. Germline CDR1 and CDR2: SSHAT and FNYEAQ (reference sequence). The CDR3 extends over 16 amino acids. Here the CDR3 reads CASSLIAGGIQETQYF. CDR3 in DNA: TGTGCTAGCAGCTTAATAGCGGGGGGGATCCAAGAGACCCAGTACTTC.

There are a few counts of this clonotype. This sequence joins TRBV7-8 and TRBJ1-3; D gene uncertain. This CDR3 is 17 amino acids long. Trimming took 5 bases from V and 2 from J, leaving 19 bases between them. CDR1 and CDR2 (germline): SGHVS, FQNEAQ. The chain's CDR3 is CASSLSSELAAGNTIYF. In DNA, the CDR3 is TGTGCCAGCAGCCTCTCGTCCGAGCTGGCTGCTGGAAACACCATATATTTT.

This clonotype was detected a few times. The V gene is TRBV3-1, the J gene TRBJ1-1, with D uncertain. Germline assignment: CDR1 LGHDT and CDR2 YNNKEL (reference sequence). Trimming cost V 4 bases and J 1 base, with 10 bases left between them. CDR3 length equals 14 residues. CDR3 sequence reads: CASSPQRSNTEAFF. CDR3 bases: TGTGCCAGCAGCCCACAAAGGTCGAACACTGAAGCTTTCTTT.

At least ten counts were recorded for this clonotype. This chain connects TRBV29-1 to TRBJ1-1; D uncertain. The length of the CDR3 is 13 residues. Per germline, CDR1 SQVTM and CDR2 ANQGSEA. The V end lost 4 bases, the J end lost 1 base, and 10 bases lay between the germline ends. CDR3 amino acids: CSVVEGANTEAFF. CDR3 sequence (DNA): TGCAGCGTTGTAGAGGGTGCGAACACTGAAGCTTTCTTT.

This clonotype showed up many times. CDR3: CASSLQGANTEAFF. The CDR3 nucleotides read TGTGCCAGCAGCCTACAGGGGGCGAACACTGAAGCTTTCTTT. The J gene is TRBJ1-1, the V gene TRBV6-6; TRBD1 matches 9 bases. The germline V gene encodes CDR1 MNHNY and CDR2 SVGAGI (reference sequence). V shed 6 bases and J 1 base; nucleotides not matched to a gene: 3. The CDR3 is 14 amino acids.

The rearrangement uses TRBV20-1 and TRBJ1-1, with D possibly matching TRBD1 (5 bases). The germline gives CDR1 DFQATT, CDR2 SNEGSKA (reference sequence). The CDR3 has 15 residues. Trimming removed 5 bases from V and 5 bases from J, with 21 bases in between. The CDR3 bases are TGCAGTGCTCAGAGCGGGGCCCGGGGAGAGACTGAAGCTTTCTTT. Translated, it gives CSAQSGARGETEAFF.

The chain carries TRBV28 and TRBJ2-5, with 9 bases lining up with TRBD2. V dropped 7 bases and J dropped 4; count of bases not matched to a gene: 7. Germline V gene lookup returns CDR1 MDHEN and CDR2 SYDVKM. This CDR3 is 14 amino acids long. CDR3 in amino acids: CASIDSSGVETQYF. The CDR3 nucleotides read TGTGCCAGCATTGACTCTAGCGGGGTAGAGACCCAGTACTTC.

The rearrangement joins TRBV9 to TRBJ2-5; D possibly corresponds to TRBD2 (7 bases). Trimming shortened V by 4 bases and J by 1 base, and 17 bases separated the two germline ends. Germline-derived CDR1 and CDR2 are SGDLS and YYNGEE. The CDR3 consists of 16 residues. Here the CDR3 DNA reads TGTGCCAGCAGCCTGTGGGGGGGCCTCTCCCAAGAGACCCAGTACTTC. It encodes CASSLWGGLSQETQYF.

The V and J genes are TRBV6-5 and TRBJ1-4; D might be TRBD1 (5 bases). The germline V and J ends were trimmed by 3 bases and 8 bases, with 16 bases remaining between them. The CDR3 consists of 15 residues. CDR1 MNHEY and CDR2 SVGAGI come from the germline V gene. The CDR3 loop reads CASSYSLGGGEKLFF. The DNA for the CDR3 is TGTGCCAGCAGTTATTCTTTGGGGGGGGGAGAAAAACTGTTTTTT.

This clonotype came up a few times. The J gene is TRBJ2-7, the V gene TRBV6-6; maybe TRBD2 (6 bases). Germline CDR1 reads MNHNY; CDR2 reads SVGAGI (reference sequence). The germline V and J ends were trimmed by 5 bases and 1 base, with 18 bases remaining between them. This CDR3 contains 16 residues. The CDR3 bases are TGTGCCAGCAGTCTTGTCGGAGGGACGGTTTCCTACGAGCAGTACTTC. Its protein product is CASSLVGGTVSYEQYF.